One and the same sample provided the 2 T cell receptor beta chains below, sequenced in a study of untreated major depressive disorder. Whole-study results and caveats: Compared with controls, depressed patients showed more TRBV05-01 (Vbeta 5.1) usage in CD4+ T cells.

TCRdb's copy holds only in-frame clones and misses some; the assay was immunoSEQ multiplex PCR. The sample includes about 27,000 clones, 91% of them seen just once. What these receptors recognize is not known. Material: CD4+ T cells from PBMCs. These receptors all stem from a woman aged 25 to 39 with major depressive disorder.

This clone was observed once. This chain links TRBV6-4 with TRBJ2-2; 9 nucleotides agree with TRBD2. With 5 bases clipped from V and 2 bases from J, the junction kept 6 bases outside the gene matches. This CDR3 spans 16 amino acids. The V gene's germline CDR1 is MRHNA and CDR2 SNTAGT. The CDR3 nucleotides are TGTGCCAGCAGTCAAGGACTAGCGCTTAACACCGGGGAGCTGTTTTTT. It yields the protein CASSQGLALNTGELFF.

The V and J genes are TRBV9 and TRBJ2-5, with 7 bases aligning to TRBD1. CDR3 size: 15 residues. Germline V gene lookup returns CDR1 SGDLS and CDR2 YYNGEE. The V and J ends lost 0 bases and 1 base, in that order; junction bases with no gene match: 3. The chain's CDR3 is CASSVAAGGQETQYF. In DNA, the CDR3 is TGTGCCAGCAGCGTAGCTGCAGGGGGCCAAGAGACCCAGTACTTC.